Presented here are 19 T cell receptor beta chains from one specimen sequenced in a study of Ad26.COV2.S vaccination and SARS-CoV-2 variants. Data came from immunoSEQ multiplex PCR; TCRdb stores just in-frame clones and leaves some out. The profile covers a few hundred thousand clones, with around 90% appearing a single time and more than 3.5% taken by the ten largest. Treatment indicated: over 15 received Ad26.COV2.S at low or high dose, single or two shots; roughly five received placebo; per-sample allocation not given. Each sample was drawn 63 days after the first injection (of vaccine or placebo). The input for sequencing was peripheral blood, taken in a trial of Ad26.COV2.S vaccine versus placebo. The receptors here all came from a person between 18 and 65 years old who received the Ad26.COV2.S COVID-19 vaccine or a placebo.

This clone was counted a single time. The rearrangement joins TRBV29-1 to TRBJ2-1; the D is unclear. V lost 6 bases and J lost 10, with 16 bases in between. The CDR3 is 12 amino acids. The germline V gene has CDR1 SQVTM and CDR2 ANQGSEA. CDR3: CSVSPAREEQFF. CDR3 DNA: TGCAGCGTCTCCCCCGCTAGAGAAGAGCAGTTCTTC.

The chain recombines TRBV7-8 with TRBJ2-5; 8 bases fit TRBD2. The CDR3 loop spans 14 amino acids. The ends lost 5 bases at V and 5 bases at J; junction bases unmatched: 7. Looked up from germline, CDR1 is SGHVS and CDR2 is FQNEAQ. The chain's CDR3 is CASSPGQRGETQYF. DNA for the CDR3: TGTGCCAGCAGCCCAGGACAGCGGGGGGAGACCCAGTACTTC.

The rearrangement uses TRBV7-9 and TRBJ2-7; the match to TRBD1 covers 10 bases. Germline V CDR1 and CDR2: SEHNR, FQNEAQ (reference sequence). The CDR3 is 16 amino acids. The V segment lost 4 bases and the J segment 1 base; nucleotides outside the gene matches: 7. CDR3 in DNA: TGTGCCAGCAGCTCACCGGGACAGGGGCCGTCCTACGAGCAGTACTTC. It specifies CASSSPGQGPSYEQYF.

This clone showed up just once. V gene TRBV9 combines with J gene TRBJ2-1; TRBD2 aligns across 7 bases. The CDR3 consists of 19 residues. Germline trimming cut 3 bases from V and 2 bases from J; bases unmatched to any gene: 17. Germline loops: CDR1 SGDLS, CDR2 YYNGEE. The CDR3 DNA follows: TGTGCCAGCAGCGAGCTCCCCTTTACTAGCGCCTCCGCCTACAATGAGCAGTTCTTC. Residues: CASSELPFTSASAYNEQFF.

This clone was found a few times. The rearrangement joins TRBV14 to TRBJ2-7; TRBD2 matches 7 bases. V gave up 4 bases and J gave up 2 bases; unmatched junction bases: 5. CDR1 is SGHDN and CDR2 is FVKESK in the germline V gene. The CDR3 has 14 residues. CDR3 sequence reads: CASSPGRTTYEQYF. The CDR3 DNA reads TGTGCCAGCAGCCCCGGGAGGACCACCTACGAGCAGTACTTC.

The chain recombines TRBV6-1 with TRBJ2-3, with 7 bases aligning to TRBD1. V shed 2 bases, J shed 11 bases, and the junction held 4 bases outside the gene matches. Germline V gives CDR1 MNHNS, CDR2 SASEGT. The CDR3 is 12 residues long. The CDR3 spells CASSEHRGGQYF. The CDR3 DNA follows: TGTGCCAGCAGTGAACACAGGGGTGGGCAGTATTTT.

V usage is TRBV18 and J usage is TRBJ2-1, with TRBD1 matching 7 bases. Germline loops: CDR1 KGHSH, CDR2 LQKENI. V trimming: 3 bases; J trimming: 4 bases; junction bases outside the gene matches: 6. The CDR3 runs to 15 residues. This chain's CDR3 is CASSPPGTDYNEQFF. The DNA of the CDR3 is TGTGCCAGCTCACCTCCGGGGACAGATTACAATGAGCAGTTCTTC.

The CDR3 sequence is CASSPKMDSYGYTF. The CDR3 DNA sequence: TGTGCCAGCTCCCCCAAGATGGATTCCTATGGCTACACCTTC. The chain employs TRBV18 and TRBJ1-2, with no clear D. From germline, CDR1 is KGHSH and CDR2 LQKENI. V gave up 6 bases and J gave up 4 bases, with 15 bases separating them. The CDR3 contains 14 residues.

The V call is TRBV3-1 (or the pseudogene TRBV3-2), the J call TRBJ2-5; TRBD1 aligns across 7 bases. V dropped 4 bases and J dropped 2; count of bases not matched to a gene: 7. The CDR3 runs 15 residues. Germline lookup yields CDR1 LGHDT and CDR2 YNNKEL (reference sequence). The CDR3 bases are TGTGCCAGCAGCCCTGTCGGGACAGAGCAAGAGACCCAGTACTTC. Translation gives CASSPVGTEQETQYF.

The rearrangement joins TRBV9 to TRBJ2-2; 9 bases match TRBD1. Germline V gives CDR1 SGDLS, CDR2 YYNGEE. The ends lost 4 bases at V and 2 bases at J; junction bases unmatched: 9. This CDR3 is 17 amino acids long. CDR3 loop: CASSHPGQGPNTGELFF. For the CDR3, the DNA is TGTGCCAGCAGCCACCCGGGACAGGGACCCAACACCGGGGAGCTGTTTTTT.

The chain couples TRBV5-5 to TRBJ1-3, with D hard to call. V was pared by 3 bases and J by 0 bases, with 13 bases between. Germline values: CDR1 SGHKS, CDR2 YYEKEE (reference sequence). This CDR3 is built from 16 residues. CDR3 in amino acids: CASSWIRAGSGNTIYF. Here the CDR3 DNA reads TGTGCCAGCAGCTGGATCCGTGCGGGCTCTGGAAACACCATATATTTT.

This chain joins TRBV30 and TRBJ1-1; D is perhaps TRBD1 (6 bases). The CDR3 has 15 amino acids. Germline CDR1 is GTSNPN and CDR2 is SVGIG (reference sequence). The V gene lost 2 bases and the J gene lost 1 base, with 14 bases spanning the gap. The CDR3 DNA sequence: TGTGCCTGGAGTCGCGGCGTCAGGGGGAACACTGAAGCTTTCTTT. It translates to CAWSRGVRGNTEAFF.

As for this clone: Distinct nucleotide sequences in the sample also encode this CDR3. V and J are TRBV3-1 (or the pseudogene TRBV3-2) and TRBJ2-3, with D unresolved. The germline gives CDR1 LGHDT, CDR2 YNNKEL (reference sequence). V shed 0 bases and J shed 0 bases, with 4 bases lying between them. This CDR3 contains 14 residues. CDR3 DNA sequence: TGTGCCAGCAGCCAAGACCTAAGCACAGATACGCAGTATTTT. This codes for CASSQDLSTDTQYF.

The V gene is TRBV2, the J gene TRBJ2-7, with D hard to call. CDR3 length: 16 residues. The germline V gene has CDR1 SNHLY and CDR2 FYNNEI. V dropped 4 bases and J dropped 0 bases, with 16 bases sitting between them. CDR3 coding DNA: TGTGCCAGCAGTGCTTTGAGTCAGCGAAACTCCTACGAGCAGTACTTC. Encoded protein: CASSALSQRNSYEQYF.

The chain uses TRBV6-2 or TRBV6-3 and TRBJ2-1; no reliable D call. Germline V CDR1 and CDR2: MNHEY, SVGEGT. The CDR3 runs 18 residues. V gave up 2 bases and J gave up 3 bases, with 20 bases separating them. The CDR3 loop is CASSYIGRGSLLYNEQFF. The CDR3, as DNA: TGTGCCAGCAGTTACATCGGGCGCGGAAGTCTCCTCTACAATGAGCAGTTCTTC.

The chain recombines TRBV6-2 or TRBV6-3 with TRBJ2-2; D remains unclear. The CDR3 extends over 16 amino acids. The V end lost 2 bases, the J end lost 6 bases, and 16 bases lay between the germline ends. Per germline, CDR1 MNHEY and CDR2 SVGEGT. The CDR3 DNA sequence: TGTGCCAGCAGTTACCCAAGCAGGTCGGCGTCCGGGGAGCTGTTTTTT. Its protein product is CASSYPSRSASGELFF.

This clone was seen more than once but under ten times. The V and J genes are TRBV5-4 and TRBJ2-2, with a tentative D call TRBD1 (5 bases). V gave up 1 base and J gave up 6 bases, with 13 bases separating them. The CDR3 is 15 amino acids. Per the germline V gene, CDR1 is SGHNT and CDR2 is YYREEE (reference sequence). CDR3 sequence: CASSLQQGVAGELFF. The CDR3 DNA reads as TGTGCCAGCAGCTTGCAGCAGGGTGTAGCCGGGGAGCTGTTTTTT.

The chain links TRBV25-1 to TRBJ2-1; TRBD2 aligns across 8 bases. V trimming: 7 bases; J trimming: 6 bases; junction bases outside the gene matches: 8. Per germline, CDR1 MGHDK and CDR2 SYGVNS. The CDR3 extends over 14 amino acids. In DNA form, the CDR3 reads TGTGCCAGCAACTTGGGGCTAGCGGGCAATGAGCAGTTCTTC. Residues: CASNLGLAGNEQFF.

The chain's CDR3 is CASSPPGRREQYF. The CDR3 nucleotides read TGTGCCAGCAGTCCCCCTGGCAGGCGGGAGCAGTACTTC. This chain uses TRBV7-2 with TRBJ2-7; no definite D call. CDR1 is SGHTA and CDR2 is FQGNSA in the germline V gene. Trimming removed 6 bases at V and 7 bases at J, with 16 bases between. The CDR3 is 13 residues long.